These 13 T cell receptor beta chains came from one sample sequenced in a study of T cell responses to AZD1222 COVID-19 vaccine. Assay: immunoSEQ multiplex PCR; the TCRdb copy retains only in-frame clones and omits some. Here the sample spans 70,000 or so clones, more than 70% being singletons. The material sequenced was peripheral blood, taken on day 0 of AZD1222 vaccination. Receptor source: an adult in good health.

This sequence joins TRBV5-1 and TRBJ2-7, with 9 positions matching TRBD2. Trimming removed 2 bases from V and 0 bases from J; junction bases left unmatched: 3. The CDR3 contains 15 residues. Looked up from germline, CDR1 is SGHRS and CDR2 is YFSETQ. CDR3 nucleotides: TGCGCCAGCAGCTTACTAGCGGGTGCCTCCTACGAGCAGTACTTC. It codes for CASSLLAGASYEQYF.

CDR3 DNA: TGTGCCAGCAGTTTATCGGGGTCCAATCAGCCCCAGCATTTT. This sequence encodes CASSLSGSNQPQHF. This chain joins TRBV27 and TRBJ1-5; no clear D gene. The CDR3 length is 14 residues. The V and J ends lost 0 bases and 3 bases respectively, with 6 bases between them. CDR1 MNHEY and CDR2 SMNVEV come from the germline V gene (reference sequence).

The CDR3 coding sequence is TGTGCCAGCAGCTTGGCCCCCAGGGGGCCCACCGGGGAGCTGTTTTTT. Translated: CASSLAPRGPTGELFF. V is TRBV5-5 and J is TRBJ2-2; 8 nucleotides agree with TRBD1. Germline V CDR1 and CDR2: SGHKS, YYEKEE (reference sequence). CDR3 length: 16 residues. With 0 bases clipped from V and 4 bases from J, the junction kept 5 bases outside the gene matches.

The rearrangement links TRBV9 to TRBJ2-7; the D gene is possibly TRBD2 (6 bases). This CDR3 comprises 13 residues. Germline CDR1 SGDLS, CDR2 YYNGEE. Trimming shortened V by 0 bases and J by 6 bases, and 10 bases separated the two germline ends. Here the CDR3 reads CASSVAGGLEQYF. The CDR3 DNA sequence: TGTGCCAGCAGCGTAGCAGGAGGGCTCGAGCAGTACTTC. Looking up the rest from reference TRBV9 and TRBJ2-7 gives the full variable domain: DSGVTQTPKHLITATGQRVTLRCSPRSGDLSVYWYQQSLDQGLQFLIQYYNGEERAKGNILERFSAQQFPDLHSELNLSSLELGDSALYFCASSVAGGLEQYFGPGTRLTVT.

The chain recombines TRBV28 with TRBJ1-1, with D perhaps TRBD1 (6 bases). Germline assignment: CDR1 MDHEN and CDR2 SYDVKM. CDR3 size: 14 residues. Trimming took off 4 bases at V and 7 bases at J, with 16 bases between the two ends. For the CDR3, the DNA is TGTGCCAGCAGTTCTCGCCAGCTCAGGGGTGAAGCTTTCTTT. Residues: CASSSRQLRGEAFF.

The chain employs TRBV9 and TRBJ1-2; 7 positions match TRBD1. The CDR3 contains 15 residues. Germline V gene sequence: CDR1 SGDLS, CDR2 YYNGEE. V lost 4 bases to trimming and J lost 2 bases; unmatched junction nucleotides: 8. The chain's CDR3 is CASSPRGGLNYGYTF. CDR3 nucleotides: TGTGCCAGCAGCCCGAGAGGGGGCCTCAACTATGGCTACACCTTC.

The V gene is TRBV15, the J gene TRBJ2-3; TRBD2 matches at 10 bases. This CDR3 contains 19 residues. Germline assignment: CDR1 LNHNV and CDR2 YYDKDF (reference sequence). With V trimmed by 1 base and J by 4 bases, 14 bases remained unmatched. The chain's CDR3 is CATSRGQAASGSLADTQYF. The CDR3 region has the DNA TGTGCCACCAGCAGAGGTCAGGCGGCTAGCGGGAGTTTAGCAGATACGCAGTATTTT.

The chain carries TRBV7-3 and TRBJ2-7; the D gene could be TRBD1 or TRBD2 (6 bases each). The germline V gene encodes CDR1 SGHTA and CDR2 FQGTGA. V lost 3 bases and J 4 bases, leaving 10 bases between the germline ends. The CDR3 runs to 13 residues. CDR3 residues: CASSLGGRYEQYF. In DNA, the CDR3 is TGTGCCAGCAGCTTGGGGGGCAGGTACGAGCAGTACTTC.

A few counts support this clone. The chain combines TRBV5-1 with TRBJ2-2, with D uncertain. Trimming pared 3 bases from V and 2 bases from J, leaving 5 bases between. Germline lookup yields CDR1 SGHRS and CDR2 YFSETQ. The CDR3 is 13 amino acids. DNA for the CDR3: TGCGCCAGCAGCTACGACAACACCGGGGAGCTGTTTTTT. Its protein is CASSYDNTGELFF.

The chain uses TRBV19 and TRBJ2-3, with 9 bases that match TRBD2. The CDR3 contains 16 residues. The V gene end was trimmed by 6 bases and the J gene end by 3 bases; junction bases not matched to a gene: 10. Germline lookup yields CDR1 LNHDA and CDR2 SQIVND (reference sequence). The CDR3 DNA is TGTGCCAGTAGCCCAGGGAGGCGGGAGGGAACAGATACGCAGTATTTT. Amino acids: CASSPGRREGTDTQYF.

The rearrangement links TRBV4-1 to TRBJ2-7; no clear D gene. Germline values: CDR1 MGHRA, CDR2 YSYEKL. Trimming cost V 0 bases and J 4 bases, with 10 bases left between them. CDR3 length: 14 amino acids. The CDR3 sequence: CASSQEWGNYEQYF. The CDR3 coding sequence is TGCGCCAGCAGCCAAGAATGGGGAAATTACGAGCAGTACTTC.

The chain has TRBV6-2 or TRBV6-3 and TRBJ2-7, with D unresolved. The germline CDR1 and CDR2 sequences are MNHEY and SVGEGT. This CDR3 has 11 residues. V lost 5 bases, J lost 1 base, and 3 bases lay in between. CDR3 residues: CASSRSYEQYF. The CDR3 coding sequence is TGTGCCAGCAGTAGGTCCTACGAGCAGTACTTC.

V gene TRBV20-1 combines with J gene TRBJ2-1, with unresolved D. V dropped 6 bases and J dropped 9 bases, with 9 bases sitting between them. CDR1 and CDR2 from the germline V gene are DFQATT and SNEGSKA (reference sequence). This CDR3 contains 10 residues. The CDR3 DNA is TGCAGTGCACAAGTGGGTGAGCAGTTCTTC. It translates to CSAQVGEQFF.